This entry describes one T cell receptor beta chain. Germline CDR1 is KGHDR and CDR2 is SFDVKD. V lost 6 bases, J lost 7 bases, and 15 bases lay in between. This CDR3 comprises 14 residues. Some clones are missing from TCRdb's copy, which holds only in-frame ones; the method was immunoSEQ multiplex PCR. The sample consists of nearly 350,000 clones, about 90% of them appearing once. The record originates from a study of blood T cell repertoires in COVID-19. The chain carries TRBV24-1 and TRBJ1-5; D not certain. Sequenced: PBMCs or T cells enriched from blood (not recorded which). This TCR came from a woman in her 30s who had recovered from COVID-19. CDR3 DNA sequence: TGTGCCACCAGTTCAGCGGCGGCAGGACAGCCCCAGCATTTT. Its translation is CATSSAAAGQPQHF.